The present entry profiles one TCR beta chain with its context. There is no known antigen for this receptor. No clone much larger than this one lies a single base away; base qualities are absent. These data are taken from a study of shared clonotypes between healthy human individuals (dated by TCRdb to 2020 to 2022). Turning to the overall study: The cohort included three men and a couple of women between 18 and 49 years of age. Each donor's leukapheresis produced roughly between roughly 0.85 and 10 billion PBMCs. For each donor, three plates each were used for CD4 naive and CD4 memory, two plates were used for CD8 naive, and one plate was used for CD8 memory. The study deeply sequenced blood TCR repertoires of five healthy adults to estimate repertoire size and the extent of clonotype sharing between individuals. To increase sequencing depth and limit assay-specific biases, TCR repertoire library preparation and sequencing were carried out by different laboratories using diverse techniques. The full study reports these points: The genetic and exposure-history diversity represented was limited by the small number of donors. Naive subsets generally had larger estimated clonotype richness than memory subsets. Sharing across a handful of donors was observed for around 4.8% of naive CD4, under 4% of naive CD8, over 2% of memory CD4, and around 0.4% of memory CD8 clonotypes. Pairwise subsampling indicated that sequencing depth was expected to affect the degree of clonotype sharing among donors. Compared with non-shared clonotypes, the clonotypes found in all four sorted-subset donors had higher generation probabilities. Only blood was sampled, and tissue TCR repertoires likely differ from those in blood. Even with the large sequencing depth, rarefaction of the sorted-subset datasets indicated that sequencing was incomplete.

Donors were healthy HIV-negative adults with no recently reported acute infections or vaccinations. Every donor was a Caucasian adult residing in Nashville, Tennessee, USA. CD4+ T cells were enriched by magnetic negative selection, after which naive cells were positively selected on CD45RA and the negative fraction was taken as the memory subset. Blood was collected by leukapheresis, and PBMCs were isolated by Ficoll-Histopaque density gradient centrifugation and then cryopreserved in liquid nitrogen vapor phase. Purity and quantity of every magnetically sorted T cell population were checked by analytical flow cytometry. Genomic DNA was isolated from every sorted fraction and measured by UV absorbance on a Nanodrop 2000c. Clipping removes 4 bases from V and 4 bases from J, with 7 as the unmatched junction base count. From cysteine to phenylalanine, the CDR3 is 14 amino acids long. Left in the record is the CDR3 DNA by itself, 42 bases read in frame from the first base. CDR1 SGDLS and CDR2 YYNGEE were looked up in the germline V gene.

Using the deep immunoSEQ assay, TCR CDR3 regions were amplified from genomic DNA by multiplex PCR. Extracted genomic DNA from each cell subset was spread evenly across all wells of several immunoSEQ 96-well plates, with each plate serving as a replicate. For sorted subsets, around 200 ng genomic DNA, equal to tens of thousands of T cell genomes, was loaded into each replicate PCR. The purified libraries were quantified using a Qubit 3.0 fluorometer, sized with a Bioanalyzer 2100, and then quantified again using the KAPA Library Quantification kit. Every immunoSEQ 96-well plate was sequenced on a dedicated single-read 150-cycle Illumina NextSeq 550 flow cell. In the source study's methods: The immunoSEQ output contained only junctional sequences without quality scores, so filtering could not match that applied to full-length reads. To assign V/J genes and CDR3, sequences were annotated against IMGT germline references using PyIR, a Python wrapper for IgBLAST v1.9. Reads were removed for weak V/J assignments (E-value above 1e-6), missing CDR3, stop codons, out-of-frame junctions, or ambiguous translated residues. V3J clonotypes were defined by identical inferred V gene, J gene, and CDR3 amino acid sequence. Percentage overlap between repertoires was calculated by dividing the number of shared unique clonotypes by the size of the smaller repertoire. Three approaches were used to assess repertoire richness: RTK rarefaction, the Chao1 estimator, and Recon v2.1 estimates of unobserved clonotypes. Generation probabilities for all TCRbeta clonotypes obtained by the gDNA method from a handful of donors were computed using OLGA. Not all clones reach the TCRdb copy of this immuneACCESS table, which keeps in-frame sequences only. Checked studies attribute under half of the gap to unresolved V genes and leave the rest unexplained. V and J calls and clone size are as listed in that table; D and trimming were resolved from the DNA. Present in this sample are more than 2,000,000 clones, over 90% of which were seen just once. The ten largest make up under 0.45% of the sample.

The sequenced sample consisted of naive CD4+ T cells from PBMCs. The sample's cell subset or site label, decoded: CD45RA+ positively selected. The origin of this receptor is a man younger than 35 in good health. Some clones in this sample may be carry-over from other donors' samples. Recombination joined TRBV9 with TRBJ2-7; 8 bases in the middle match TRBD2. The DNA sequence reads TGTGCCAGCAGCACCAGCGGGAGCAGATACGAGCAGTACTTC. It translates as CASSTSGSRYEQYF.